This TCR beta chain was recorded in a study of T-cell reconstitution after alpha-beta-depleted transplantation in children. Study-wide points: There were some patients whose high TCRbeta diversity at day 60 came from surviving recipient T cells and thymic progenitors. Several hundred graft clones that had expanded were reportedly the source of alpha-beta T cells about two months after transplant.

The V gene's germline CDR1 is LGHNA and CDR2 YSLEER. Trimming left V 0 bases short and J 3 bases short, with 9 bases between. The CDR3 is 14 residues long. As it was prepared, the TCRbeta library received unique molecular identifiers. Via MiXCR, TCRdb re-called the PCR reads, giving one row per CDR3 protein. The table records approximately 130,000 distinct CDR3 sequences, roughly 10% of them present only once. Remarks on this clonotype: What it binds is unknown.

Sequenced material: PBMCs, mostly from graft donor cells, taken 180 days after TCRalphabeta/CD19-depleted stem cell transplant. The V gene is TRBV4-3, the J gene TRBJ2-7, with D perhaps matching TRBD1 or TRBD2 (5 bases each). The TCR originated in a girl under three years old who had a stem cell transplant for combined immunodeficiency, so the T cells may come from the graft donor. CDR3 in amino acids: CASSQDWGIYEQYF. CDR3 nucleotides: TGCGCCAGCAGCCAAGACTGGGGGATCTACGAGCAGTACTTC.